Listed here are 5 T cell receptor beta chains from one sample, sequenced in a study of blood T cell repertoires in COVID-19 (TCRdb year 2020). The library was produced with the immunoSEQ multiplex PCR assay. TCRdb holds this immuneACCESS table with in-frame rearrangements only. Some clones are missing; in checked studies, unresolved V genes explain under half, and the rest has no known cause. This sample has approximately 480,000 clones in its table, and roughly nine tenths of those were observed once. Around 0.9% of the sample goes to the ten largest clones. Sequencing was done on a sample of peripheral blood. Every receptor here comes from a young man with COVID-19, enrolled during active disease.

This chain uses TRBV5-4 with TRBJ1-2, with D perhaps TRBD1 (6 bases). Trimming took 2 bases from V and 4 from J, leaving 12 bases between them. Germline values: CDR1 SGHNT, CDR2 YYREEE (reference sequence). The CDR3 is 14 amino acids. CDR3 sequence reads: CASSLWGRGYGYTF. The CDR3 DNA reads TGTGCCAGCAGCTTATGGGGCAGGGGCTATGGCTACACCTTC.

The chain uses TRBV10-3 and TRBJ1-2; D is unclear. Germline V gene sequence: CDR1 ENHRY, CDR2 SYGVKD. V was cut by 6 bases and J by 8 bases, with 19 bases left in between. The CDR3 runs 14 residues. The DNA for the CDR3 is TGTGCCATCAGCATCAACAGACATCAACGGGGCTACACCTTC. Translating it yields CAISINRHQRGYTF.

The chain uses TRBV11-3 and TRBJ2-1, with 12 bases matching TRBD2. This CDR3 has 16 residues. Germline trimming cut 2 bases from V and 7 bases from J; bases unmatched to any gene: 6. Germline lookup yields CDR1 SGHNT and CDR2 YENEEA. Here the CDR3 DNA reads TGTGCCAGCAGCTTACTAGGACTAGCGGGAAGAAATGAGCAGTTCTTC. Its protein product is CASSLLGLAGRNEQFF.

The chain couples TRBV6-5 to TRBJ1-2; D unresolved. Germline V gives CDR1 MNHEY, CDR2 SVGAGI. The germline V and J ends were trimmed by 7 bases and 4 bases, with 13 bases remaining between them. The CDR3 spans 13 residues. CDR3 sequence: CASTSRGVYGYTF. DNA for the CDR3: TGTGCCAGCACGTCACGGGGAGTCTATGGCTACACCTTC.

The V gene is TRBV3-1 (or the pseudogene TRBV3-2), the J gene TRBJ2-1; TRBD1 matches at 11 bases. The CDR3 spans 15 residues. Germline-derived CDR1 and CDR2 are LGHDT and YNNKEL (reference sequence). J lost 7 bases, V lost 1 base, and 3 bases had no gene match. The CDR3 reads CASSQGTGGLNEQFF. CDR3 nucleotide sequence: TGTGCCAGCAGCCAAGGGACAGGGGGCTTGAATGAGCAGTTCTTC.